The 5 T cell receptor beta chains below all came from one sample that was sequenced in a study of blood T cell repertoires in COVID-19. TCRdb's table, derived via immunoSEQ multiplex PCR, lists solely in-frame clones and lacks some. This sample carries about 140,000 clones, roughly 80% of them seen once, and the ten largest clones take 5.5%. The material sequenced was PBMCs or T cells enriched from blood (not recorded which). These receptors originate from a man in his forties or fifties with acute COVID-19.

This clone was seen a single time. The CDR3 loop is CASSSLNIQETQYF. DNA of the CDR3: TGTGCCAGCAGTTCCCTTAATATTCAGGAGACCCAGTACTTC. The chain recombines TRBV6-5 with TRBJ2-5; no firm D call. This CDR3 is 14 amino acids long. Germline CDR1 reads MNHEY; CDR2 reads SVGAGI. Trimming pared 4 bases from V and 5 bases from J, leaving 14 bases between.

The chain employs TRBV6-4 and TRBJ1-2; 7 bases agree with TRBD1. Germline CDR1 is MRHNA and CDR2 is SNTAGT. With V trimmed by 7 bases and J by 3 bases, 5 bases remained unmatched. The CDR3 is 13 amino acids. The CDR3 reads CASNGDSHYGYTF. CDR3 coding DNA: TGTGCCAGCAATGGGGACAGCCACTATGGCTACACCTTC.

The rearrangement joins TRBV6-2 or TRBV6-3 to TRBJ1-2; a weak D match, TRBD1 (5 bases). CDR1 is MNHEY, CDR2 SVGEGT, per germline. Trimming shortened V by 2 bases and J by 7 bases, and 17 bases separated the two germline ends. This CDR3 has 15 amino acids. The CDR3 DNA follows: TGTGCCAGCAGTTACGCGGGGCCCCTTGGGAGTGGCTACACCTTC. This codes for CASSYAGPLGSGYTF.

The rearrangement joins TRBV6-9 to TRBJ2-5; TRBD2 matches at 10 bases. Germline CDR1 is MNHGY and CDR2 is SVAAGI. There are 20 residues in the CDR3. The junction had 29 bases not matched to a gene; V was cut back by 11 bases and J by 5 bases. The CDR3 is CAPPFLTASGGDPLRETQYF. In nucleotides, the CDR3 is TGTGCCCCACCCTTCTTAACGGCTAGCGGGGGAGATCCCCTTAGGGAGACCCAGTACTTC.

CDR3 sequence: CASSLGGTDNYGYTF. CDR3 nucleotide sequence: TGTGCCAGCAGTTTAGGGGGGACAGATAACTATGGCTACACCTTC. The chain carries TRBV28 and TRBJ1-2; 7 bases are shared with TRBD1. From germline, CDR1 is MDHEN and CDR2 SYDVKM. The CDR3 runs 15 residues. Losses at the gene ends were 2 bases for V and 1 base for J; bases not matched to a gene: 4.